A selection of T cell receptor beta chains follows, all from one sample in a study of blood T cells in healthy people across ages. Using its own MiXCR run on the 5' RACE reads, TCRdb lists one record per CDR3 protein. The sample includes 1.5 million to 2 million distinct CDR3 sequences, around 50% of them seen just once. Source material: blood. These receptors all stem from a woman in her forties in good health. Both conserved end residues are part of each CDR3. The order of the fields is V gene, D gene, clone size, J gene, CDR3 protein, CDR3 DNA. The D gene is left open where the match is weak. The size field is filled for only some rows; it gives once, few, many or a size class.

TRBV6-6,.,.,TRBJ2-3,CASSPRPVSTDTQYF,TGTGCCAGCAGTCCCCGACCCGTTAGCACAGATACGCAGTATTTT
TRBV28,.,.,TRBJ2-1,CASSLLSGGETQFF,TGTGCCAGCAGTCTACTTTCAGGGGGGGAGACCCAGTTCTTC
TRBV11-2,.,.,TRBJ2-1,CASSSNLRGREQFF,TGTGCCAGCAGCTCCAACCTCAGGGGCCGAGAGCAGTTCTTC
TRBV6-2/TRBV6-3,TRBD1,.,TRBJ2-7,CASSYSSTGGFYEQYF,TGTGCCAGCAGTTACTCGAGCACAGGGGGCTTTTACGAGCAGTACTTC
TRBV24-1,.,.,TRBJ2-6,CATSASGTHKSGANVLTF,TGTGCCACCAGTGCGTCCGGGACACATAAATCTGGGGCCAACGTCCTGACTTTC
TRBV29-1,.,.,TRBJ2-7,CSVEDPPGPYNEQYF,TGCAGCGTTGAGGACCCACCGGGACCATACAATGAGCAGTACTTC
TRBV20-1,.,.,TRBJ2-1,CSARDAAYEQFF,TGCAGTGCTAGAGACGCGGCATATGAGCAGTTCTTC
TRBV10-3,TRBD2,.,TRBJ2-5,CAIASGGNEQYF,TGTGCCATCGCTAGCGGGGGGAATGAGCAGTACTTC
TRBV15,.,few,TRBJ2-1,CATSRDRTHNEQFF,TGTGCCACCAGCAGAGATCGTACCCACAATGAGCAGTTCTTC
TRBV20-1,.,.,TRBJ2-7,CSARRGYDEQYF,TGCAGTGCTAGAAGGGGGTACGACGAGCAGTACTTC
TRBV6-5,.,.,TRBJ2-1,CASAGSGRREQFF,TGTGCCAGCGCGGGAAGCGGCCGCCGGGAGCAGTTCTTC
TRBV2,.,few,TRBJ2-1,CASLTGGGEQFF,TGTGCCAGCCTTACTGGCGGCGGGGAGCAGTTCTTC
TRBV20-1,TRBD2,few,TRBJ2-5,CSARVGAGGQETQYF,TGCAGTGCTAGAGTAGGGGCGGGGGGACAAGAGACCCAGTACTTC
TRBV5-6,TRBD2,once,TRBJ2-7,CASSSRGGLTYEQYF,TGTGCCAGCAGCTCGCGGGGGGGCCTCACCTACGAGCAGTACTTC
TRBV28,.,few,TRBJ2-4,CASSLYKGDLDIQYF,TGTGCCAGCAGTCTCTATAAGGGGGACCTTGACATTCAGTACTTC
TRBV6-2/TRBV6-3,.,.,TRBJ1-5,CASSGARTEYSNQPQHF,TGTGCCAGCAGTGGCGCAAGGACGGAGTATAGCAATCAGCCCCAGCATTTT
TRBV7-2,.,.,TRBJ1-4,CASSLSPLTVPIATNEKLFF,TGTGCCAGCAGCTTAAGCCCGTTAACAGTGCCAATTGCAACTAATGAAAAACTGTTTTTT
TRBV18,TRBD2,.,TRBJ2-1,CATKTSGGDNEQFF,TGTGCCACCAAAACTAGCGGGGGAGACAATGAGCAGTTCTTC
TRBV6-5,.,.,TRBJ1-1,CASSSYRNTEAFF,TGTGCCAGCAGTAGCTACAGGAACACTGAAGCTTTCTTT
TRBV4-3,TRBD2,few,TRBJ2-3,CASSPGLAGDGDTQYF,TGCGCCAGCAGCCCCGGACTAGCGGGGGACGGAGATACGCAGTATTTT
TRBV28,TRBD1,.,TRBJ2-7,CASSPPGRQGYEQYF,TGTGCCAGCAGTCCTCCGGGGAGACAGGGCTACGAGCAGTACTTC
TRBV20-1,TRBD2,once,TRBJ2-1,CSARDGTSGSLEQFF,TGCAGTGCTAGAGATGGGACTAGCGGTTCCTTGGAGCAGTTCTTC
TRBV2,.,once,TRBJ1-5,CASNKQVPSNQPQHF,TGTGCCAGCAACAAACAGGTTCCTAGCAATCAGCCCCAGCATTTT
TRBV27,TRBD1,.,TRBJ2-7,CASRTTGKLSYEQYF,TGTGCCAGCAGGACGACAGGGAAACTTTCCTACGAGCAGTACTTC
TRBV6-6,TRBD1,.,TRBJ2-4,CASNAQGAKNIQYF,TGTGCCAGCAACGCACAGGGGGCCAAAAACATTCAGTACTTC
TRBV4-3,.,.,TRBJ2-6,CASRLDTGANVLTF,TGCGCCAGCCGATTGGACACCGGGGCCAACGTCCTGACTTTC
TRBV20-1,.,.,TRBJ2-1,CSGPGEGRGSYNEQFF,TGCAGTGGCCCAGGGGAGGGCAGGGGCTCCTACAATGAGCAGTTCTTC
TRBV27,TRBD2,.,TRBJ2-1,CASSLTTSGGAEQFF,TGTGCCAGCAGTTTGACGACTAGCGGGGGGGCTGAGCAGTTCTTC
TRBV5-1,.,.,TRBJ1-5,CASSLAPGGWQPQHF,TGCGCCAGCAGCTTGGCTCCGGGGGGGTGGCAGCCCCAGCATTTT